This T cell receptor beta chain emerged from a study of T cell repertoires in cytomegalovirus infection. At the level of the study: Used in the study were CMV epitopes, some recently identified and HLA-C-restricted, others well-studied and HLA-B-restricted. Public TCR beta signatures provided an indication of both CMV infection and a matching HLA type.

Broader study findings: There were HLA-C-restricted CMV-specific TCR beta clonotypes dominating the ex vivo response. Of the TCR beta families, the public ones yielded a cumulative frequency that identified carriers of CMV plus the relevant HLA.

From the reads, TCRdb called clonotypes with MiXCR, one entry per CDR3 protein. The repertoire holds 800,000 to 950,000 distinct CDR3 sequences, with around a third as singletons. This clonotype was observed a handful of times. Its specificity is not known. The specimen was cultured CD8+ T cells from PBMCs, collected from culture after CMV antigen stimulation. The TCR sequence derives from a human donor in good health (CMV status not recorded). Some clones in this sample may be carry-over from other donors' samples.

In DNA form, the CDR3 reads TGTGCCAGCAGCTTTTCGGGGGTGCAGAATGAAGCTTTCTTT. The encoded protein is CASSFSGVQNEAFF. The chain uses TRBV7-9 and TRBJ1-1; possible D gene TRBD1, 5 bases. Per the germline V gene, CDR1 is SEHNR and CDR2 is FQNEAQ (reference sequence). Trimming took off 3 bases at V and 7 bases at J, with 15 bases between the two ends. The CDR3 consists of 14 residues.